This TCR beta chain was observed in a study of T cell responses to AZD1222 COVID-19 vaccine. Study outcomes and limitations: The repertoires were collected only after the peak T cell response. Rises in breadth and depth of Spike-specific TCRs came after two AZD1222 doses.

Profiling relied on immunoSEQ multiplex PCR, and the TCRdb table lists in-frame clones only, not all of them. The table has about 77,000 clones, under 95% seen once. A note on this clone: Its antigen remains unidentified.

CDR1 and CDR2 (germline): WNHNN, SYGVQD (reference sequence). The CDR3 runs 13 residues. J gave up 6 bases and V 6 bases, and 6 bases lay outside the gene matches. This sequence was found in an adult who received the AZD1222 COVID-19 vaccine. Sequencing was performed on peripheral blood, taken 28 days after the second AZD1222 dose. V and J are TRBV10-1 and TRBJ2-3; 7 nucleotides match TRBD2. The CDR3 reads CASRPSGNDTQYF. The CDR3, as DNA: TGCGCCAGCAGACCAAGCGGGAACGATACGCAGTATTTT.